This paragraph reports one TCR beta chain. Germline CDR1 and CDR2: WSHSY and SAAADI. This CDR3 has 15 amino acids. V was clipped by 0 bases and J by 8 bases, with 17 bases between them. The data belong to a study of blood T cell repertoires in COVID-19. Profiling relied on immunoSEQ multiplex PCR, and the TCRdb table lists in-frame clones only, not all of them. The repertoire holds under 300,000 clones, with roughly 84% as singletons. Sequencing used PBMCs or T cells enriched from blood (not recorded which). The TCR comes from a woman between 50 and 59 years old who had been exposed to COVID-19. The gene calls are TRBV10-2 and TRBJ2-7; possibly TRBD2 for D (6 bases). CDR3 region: CASSESGDLFPQQYF. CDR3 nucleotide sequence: TGCGCCAGCAGTGAGTCGGGGGACTTGTTTCCTCAGCAGTACTTC.